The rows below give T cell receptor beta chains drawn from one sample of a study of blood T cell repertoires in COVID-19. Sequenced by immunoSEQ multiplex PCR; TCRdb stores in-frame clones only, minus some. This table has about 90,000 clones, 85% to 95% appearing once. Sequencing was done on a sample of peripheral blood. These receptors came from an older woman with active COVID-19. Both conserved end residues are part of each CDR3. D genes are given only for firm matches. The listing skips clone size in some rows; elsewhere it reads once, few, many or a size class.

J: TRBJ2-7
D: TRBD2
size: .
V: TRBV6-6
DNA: TGTGCCAGCACCATGACTAGCGGGGGCCCGGGGCAGTACTTC
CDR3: CASTMTSGGPGQYF

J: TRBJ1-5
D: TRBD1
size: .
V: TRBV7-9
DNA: TGTGCCAGCAGCTCTGACAGGGACGATCAGCCCCAGCATTTT
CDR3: CASSSDRDDQPQHF

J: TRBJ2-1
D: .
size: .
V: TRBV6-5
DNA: TGTGCCAGCTCACAAGGGGACATCGACAATGAGCAGTTCTTC
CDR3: CASSQGDIDNEQFF

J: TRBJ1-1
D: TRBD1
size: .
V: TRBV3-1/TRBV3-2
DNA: TGTGCCAGCAGCCGACAGGGGCCGAACACTGAAGCTTTCTTT
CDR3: CASSRQGPNTEAFF

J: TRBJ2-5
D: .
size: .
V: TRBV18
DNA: TGTGCCAGCTCACCATTCGGGCAGGGGCGTGAGACCCAGTACTTC
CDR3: CASSPFGQGRETQYF

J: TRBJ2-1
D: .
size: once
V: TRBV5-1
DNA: TGCGCCAGCAGCTTGTCGGCGGTAAGCTCCTACAATGAGCAGTTCTTC
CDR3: CASSLSAVSSYNEQFF

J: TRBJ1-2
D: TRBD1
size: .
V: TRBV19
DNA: TGTGCCAGTAGTATTGCGACAGGGCCGAACTATGGCTACACCTTC
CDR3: CASSIATGPNYGYTF

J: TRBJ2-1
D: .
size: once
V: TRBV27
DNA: TGTGCCAGCAGTTTAGAAGCGGAGGACAATGAGCAGTTCTTC
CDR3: CASSLEAEDNEQFF

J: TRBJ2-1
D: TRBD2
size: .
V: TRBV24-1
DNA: TGTGCCACCAGTGACCGAGGACTAGCGGGAGGCAATGAGCAGTTCTTC
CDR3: CATSDRGLAGGNEQFF

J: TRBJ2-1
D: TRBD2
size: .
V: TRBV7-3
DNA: TGTGCCAGCAGCTCCGGGACTAGCGGGAGTACGGATGAGCAGTTCTTC
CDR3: CASSSGTSGSTDEQFF

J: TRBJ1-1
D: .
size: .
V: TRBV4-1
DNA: TGCGCCAGCAGCCAAGACAGGATCGGCACTGAAGCTTTCTTT
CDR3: CASSQDRIGTEAFF

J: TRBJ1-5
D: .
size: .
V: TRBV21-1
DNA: TGTGCCAGCAGCAAAGGAGCGACCAATCAGCCCCAGCATTTT
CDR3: CASSKGATNQPQHF

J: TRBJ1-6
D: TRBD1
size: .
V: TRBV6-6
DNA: TGTGCCGGTGGTGACAGGGGTAATTCACCCCTCCACTTT
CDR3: CAGGDRGNSPLHF

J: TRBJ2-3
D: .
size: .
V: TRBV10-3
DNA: TGTGCCATCAGTGAGTCGATGGCGCCAGGGAGCACAGATACGCAGTATTTT
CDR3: CAISESMAPGSTDTQYF

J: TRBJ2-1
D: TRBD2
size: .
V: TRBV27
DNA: TGTGCCAGCAGTTTGGGACTAGCGGGAGCAGGTGACAATGAGCAGTTCTTC
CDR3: CASSLGLAGAGDNEQFF